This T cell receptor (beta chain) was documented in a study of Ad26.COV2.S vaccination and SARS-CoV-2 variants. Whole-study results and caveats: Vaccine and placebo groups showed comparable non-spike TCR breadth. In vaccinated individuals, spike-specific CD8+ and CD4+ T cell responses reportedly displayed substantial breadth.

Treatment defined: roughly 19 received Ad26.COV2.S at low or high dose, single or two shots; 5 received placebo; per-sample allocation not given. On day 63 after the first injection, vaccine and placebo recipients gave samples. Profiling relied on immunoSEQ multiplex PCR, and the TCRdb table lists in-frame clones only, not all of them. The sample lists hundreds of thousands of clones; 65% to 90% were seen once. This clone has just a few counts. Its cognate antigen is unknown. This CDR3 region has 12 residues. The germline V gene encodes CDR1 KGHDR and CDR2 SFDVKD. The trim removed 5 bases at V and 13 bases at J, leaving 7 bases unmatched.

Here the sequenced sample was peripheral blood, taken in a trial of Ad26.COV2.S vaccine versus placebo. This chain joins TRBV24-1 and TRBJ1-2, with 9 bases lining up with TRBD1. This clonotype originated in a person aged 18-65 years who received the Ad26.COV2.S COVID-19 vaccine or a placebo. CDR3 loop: CATSGGQGVCTF. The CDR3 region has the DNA TGTGCCACCAGTGGGGGACAGGGAGTTTGCACCTTC.